These 29 T cell receptor beta chains came from one sample sequenced in a study of cytomegalovirus exposure and HLA in healthy donors. The study ran its PCR with 60 Vbeta and 13 Jbeta primers. Data came from immunoSEQ multiplex PCR; TCRdb stores just in-frame clones and leaves some out. The sample spans about 48,000 clones; the ten largest clones claim roughly 5.5%. The sequenced sample was PBMCs. The receptors were sampled from a male donor in good health and CMV-seropositive.

The rearrangement uses TRBV4-3 and TRBJ2-7; 11 bases fit TRBD2. The CDR3 runs 17 residues. Germline loops: CDR1 LGHNA, CDR2 YSLEER. V lost 1 base to trimming and J lost 1 base; unmatched junction nucleotides: 6. The CDR3 DNA reads as TGCGCCAGCAGCCAAGGGCCTAGCGGGGGGAAGTCCTACGAGCAGTACTTC. Translating gives CASSQGPSGGKSYEQYF.

The V and J genes are TRBV5-1 and TRBJ2-7; 8 bases fit TRBD2. In germline, CDR1 is SGHRS, CDR2 YFSETQ. There are 14 residues in the CDR3. V lost 0 bases, J lost 4 bases, and 3 bases stayed unmatched. CDR3 loop: CASSLVGGGYEQYF. Written as DNA, the CDR3 is TGCGCCAGCAGCTTGGTTGGCGGGGGGTACGAGCAGTACTTC.

The CDR3: CASSLGRYTEAFF. Written as DNA, the CDR3 is TGTGCCAGCAGCTTAGGGAGATACACTGAAGCTTTCTTT. The chain recombines TRBV5-8 with TRBJ1-1; D is undetermined. Trimming left V 2 bases short and J 3 bases short, with 8 bases between. Germline CDR1 SGHTS, CDR2 YDEGEE. This CDR3 is 13 amino acids long.

This chain uses TRBV30 with TRBJ2-7; 8 positions match TRBD1. Per the germline V gene, CDR1 is GTSNPN and CDR2 is SVGIG (reference sequence). This CDR3 comprises 13 residues. V was pared by 5 bases and J by 5 bases, with 8 bases of the junction left unmatched. For the CDR3, the DNA is TGTGCCTGGTCGACAGGGGTAATTGACGAGCAGTACTTC. Its protein is CAWSTGVIDEQYF.

The rearrangement joins TRBV15 to TRBJ1-2, with 7 bases matching TRBD1. Germline V gene sequence: CDR1 LNHNV, CDR2 YYDKDF (reference sequence). After removal of 3 bases from V and 4 bases from J, the junction contained 2 bases not matched to a gene. This CDR3 contains 13 residues. The CDR3 sequence is CATSSRDSYGYTF. DNA for the CDR3: TGTGCCACCAGCAGCCGGGACAGCTATGGCTACACCTTC.

The chain combines TRBV19 with TRBJ1-3, with D unclear. The CDR3 has 13 residues. V lost 9 bases and J lost 2, with 11 bases in between. CDR1 is LNHDA and CDR2 is SQIVND in the germline V gene (reference sequence). The CDR3 loop is CASADIAGNTIYF. The CDR3 DNA reads as TGTGCCAGCGCTGATATAGCTGGAAACACCATATATTTT. The whole variable domain, remainder taken from reference TRBV19 and TRBJ1-3, is DGGITQSPKYLFRKEGQNVTLSCEQNLNHDAMYWYRQDPGQGLRLIYYSQIVNDFQKGDIAEGYSVSREKKESFPLTVTSAQKNPTAFYLCASADIAGNTIYFGEGSWLTVV.

V usage is TRBV4-3 and J usage is TRBJ2-1; 11 bases agree with TRBD2. The J segment lost 5 bases and the V segment lost 3 bases, leaving 6 bases of the junction unmatched. The CDR3 sequence is 16 residues long. Looked up from germline, CDR1 is LGHNA and CDR2 is YSLEER. In DNA, the CDR3 is TGCGCCAGCAGCCACCAACTAGCGGGGGAAAACAATGAGCAGTTCTTC. Residues: CASSHQLAGENNEQFF.

The J gene is TRBJ2-2, the V gene TRBV7-3, with no clear D. The V end was cut by 5 bases, the J end by 0 bases, with 7 bases between. The CDR3 runs 14 residues. CDR1 is SGHTA, CDR2 FQGTGA, per germline. The CDR3 sequence: CASSRYSNTGELFF. In nucleotides, the CDR3 is TGTGCCAGCAGCCGTTATTCGAACACCGGGGAGCTGTTTTTT.

This chain uses TRBV30 with TRBJ2-7; 10 bases align to TRBD1. This CDR3 region has 15 residues. The germline CDR1 and CDR2 sequences are GTSNPN and SVGIG (reference sequence). After removal of 1 base from V and 5 bases from J, the junction contained 8 bases not matched to a gene. The CDR3 DNA follows: TGTGCCTGGAGTGCTCCGGGACAGGGGACCCACGAGCAGTACTTC. This encodes CAWSAPGQGTHEQYF.

This chain links TRBV30 with TRBJ1-2; a possible D gene is TRBD1 (6 bases). CDR1 is GTSNPN, CDR2 SVGIG, per germline (reference sequence). The CDR3 contains 12 residues. V shed 2 bases and J shed 3 bases, with 7 bases lying between them. The CDR3 is CAWSPGDYGYTF. The CDR3, as DNA: TGTGCCTGGAGTCCAGGGGACTATGGCTACACCTTC.

This chain uses TRBV19 with TRBJ2-2; possibly TRBD2 for D (6 bases). Germline V gene lookup returns CDR1 LNHDA and CDR2 SQIVND (reference sequence). This CDR3 has 19 amino acids. V dropped 5 bases and J dropped 1 base, with 23 bases sitting between them. The CDR3 region has the DNA TGTGCCAGTAGTTCCCCGACCAGCGGGTGGAAACGGAACACCGGGGAGCTGTTTTTT. Translation gives CASSSPTSGWKRNTGELFF.

This chain joins TRBV2 and TRBJ2-4, with a weak D call TRBD1 (5 bases). Germline CDR1 SNHLY, CDR2 FYNNEI. The CDR3 is made up of 12 amino acids. With 5 bases removed from V and 6 bases from J, the gap between germline ends came to 8 bases. Here the CDR3 reads CASSLDRNIQYF. CDR3 DNA sequence: TGTGCCAGCAGTCTAGACAGAAACATTCAGTACTTC.

This CDR3 reads CASSQVLWTGYEQYF. The CDR3 bases are TGCGCCAGCAGCCAAGTTCTTTGGACTGGGTACGAGCAGTACTTC. V usage is TRBV4-3 and J usage is TRBJ2-7; D is perhaps TRBD2 (5 bases). Germline lookup yields CDR1 LGHNA and CDR2 YSLEER. The CDR3 has 15 residues. With 1 base removed from V and 4 bases from J, the gap between germline ends came to 14 bases.

The chain joins TRBV6-5 to TRBJ2-7; a possible D gene is TRBD2 (5 bases). The length of the CDR3 is 15 residues. The V end lost 6 bases, the J end lost 0 bases, and 15 bases lay between the germline ends. Germline V gene sequence: CDR1 MNHEY, CDR2 SVGAGI. The CDR3 here is CASSPSLASSYEQYF. The CDR3 coding sequence is TGTGCCAGCAGCCCATCGCTAGCTAGCTCCTACGAGCAGTACTTC.

The genes are TRBV6-5 and TRBJ1-5; D uncertain. The germline V gene has CDR1 MNHEY and CDR2 SVGAGI. Trimming removed 7 bases from V and 5 bases from J, with 15 bases in between. This CDR3 spans 14 amino acids. CDR3 coding DNA: TGTGCCAGCAAGTCTGAGGGTAGGGATCAGCCCCAGCATTTT. Protein: CASKSEGRDQPQHF.

This CDR3 is CASSFQVFANEKLFF. The CDR3 nucleotides are TGTGCCAGCAGCTTCCAGGTCTTCGCGAATGAAAAACTGTTTTTT. This chain joins TRBV7-6 and TRBJ1-4; no reliable D call. Trimming stripped 3 bases from V and 5 bases from J, with 13 bases between. Germline V gives CDR1 SGHVS, CDR2 FNYEAQ. The CDR3 runs 15 residues.

CDR3 protein: CASSLRDRTFF. CDR3 sequence (DNA): TGTGCCAGCAGCTTACGGGACAGGACCTTCTTC. The chain uses TRBV11-1 and TRBJ2-1, with TRBD1 matching over 8 bases. The CDR3 is made up of 11 amino acids. Germline trimming cut 2 bases from V and 16 bases from J; bases unmatched to any gene: 4. The germline gives CDR1 SGHAT, CDR2 FQDESV (reference sequence).

The rearrangement links TRBV4-3 to TRBJ1-1; the D gene is possibly TRBD1 (6 bases). Per the germline V gene, CDR1 is LGHNA and CDR2 is YSLEER. This CDR3 is 15 amino acids long. Trimming shortened V by 0 bases and J by 6 bases, and 14 bases separated the two germline ends. In DNA form, the CDR3 reads TGCGCCAGCAGCCAAGACCGGCGGGGGCTCTCTGAAGCTTTCTTT. Translating it yields CASSQDRRGLSEAFF.

The chain has TRBV19 and TRBJ1-2, with D perhaps matching TRBD1 (5 bases). CDR1 is LNHDA and CDR2 is SQIVND in the germline V gene (reference sequence). The V end was cut by 9 bases, the J end by 4 bases, with 15 bases between. The CDR3 is 13 amino acids. The CDR3 DNA follows: TGTGCCAGCAGGGATAGTAATTCCTATGGCTACACCTTC. It is translated as CASRDSNSYGYTF.

The chain joins TRBV4-1 to TRBJ2-7, with 10 bases that match TRBD2. Germline lookup yields CDR1 MGHRA and CDR2 YSYEKL. This CDR3 spans 17 amino acids. Trimming took 0 bases from V and 4 from J; bases not matched to a gene: 9. The CDR3 bases are TGCGCCAGCAGCCAAGAATCAGGACTAGCGGTTTTTTACGAGCAGTACTTC. This codes for CASSQESGLAVFYEQYF.

The chain combines TRBV28 with TRBJ2-3; unclear D gene. CDR1 is MDHEN and CDR2 is SYDVKM in the germline V gene. The CDR3 is 12 residues long. V gave up 3 bases and J gave up 6 bases, with 7 bases separating them. CDR3 residues: CASSLWADTQYF. CDR3 coding DNA: TGTGCCAGCAGTTTGTGGGCGGATACGCAGTATTTT.

For the CDR3, the DNA is TGCGCCAGCAGCCCCAAGGGACAGGCCCTCGAGGGGGCCCAGCATTTT. Encoded protein: CASSPKGQALEGAQHF. This chain connects TRBV4-1 to TRBJ1-5; 8 nucleotides align to TRBD1. The CDR3 has 16 amino acids. CDR1 is MGHRA and CDR2 is YSYEKL in the germline V gene. After removal of 4 bases from V and 11 bases from J, the junction contained 16 bases not matched to a gene.

The chain couples TRBV2 to TRBJ1-4, with D perhaps TRBD1 (5 bases). The CDR3 has 14 amino acids. The V gene lost 2 bases and the J gene lost 5 bases, with 9 bases spanning the gap. Per the germline V gene, CDR1 is SNHLY and CDR2 is FYNNEI. CDR3 residues: CASSERTRNEKLFF. In nucleotides, the CDR3 is TGTGCCAGCAGTGAAAGGACAAGGAATGAAAAACTGTTTTTT.

The chain is built from TRBV18 and TRBJ2-5, with 8 bases that match TRBD2. Germline CDR1 and CDR2: KGHSH and LQKENI. J lost 9 bases, V lost 2 bases, and 14 bases had no gene match. This CDR3 region has 16 residues. The CDR3: CASSPAAGDWPGAQYF. Here the CDR3 DNA reads TGTGCCAGCTCACCAGCAGCGGGGGATTGGCCGGGGGCCCAGTACTTC. Full variable domain (missing parts from reference TRBV18 and TRBJ2-5): NAGVMQNPRHLVRRRGQEARLRCSPMKGHSHVYWYRQLPEEGLKFMVYLQKENIIDESGMPKERFSAEFPKEGPSILRIQQVVRGDSAAYFCASSPAAGDWPGAQYFGPGTRLLVL.

The chain combines TRBV6-5 with TRBJ2-5, with a tentative D call TRBD2 (5 bases). V lost 10 bases, J lost 8 bases, and 17 bases lay in between. Germline CDR1 is MNHEY and CDR2 is SVGAGI. The CDR3 spans 12 residues. The CDR3 loop is CATMDFRDTQYF. For the CDR3, the DNA is TGTGCCACCATGGACTTCCGCGACACCCAGTACTTC.

The chain has TRBV11-2 and TRBJ2-3, with TRBD2 as a possible D gene (7 bases). Trimming removed 5 bases at V and 0 bases at J, with 15 bases between. CDR3 length: 16 residues. The germline V gene encodes CDR1 SGHAT and CDR2 FQNNGV. The CDR3 DNA sequence: TGTGCCAGCAGCCCCTACGGGGGGACAAGCACAGATACGCAGTATTTT. Amino acid sequence: CASSPYGGTSTDTQYF.

Comments on this clone: The junction does not match germline at one end; this may be a read error. J is TRBJ1-1 and V is TRBV2, with 8 bases identical to TRBD1. Germline V lookup: CDR1 SNHLY, CDR2 FYNNEI. The CDR3 length is 16 residues. The CDR3: CASRVGQESLNPEAFF. In DNA form, the CDR3 reads TGTGCCAGCAGGGTGGGACAGGAATCTTTGAACCCTGAAGCTTTCTTT.

This sequence joins TRBV5-4 and TRBJ2-7, with D perhaps matching TRBD1 (5 bases). The CDR3 totals 12 residues. V was shortened by 4 bases and J by 7 bases, with 12 bases between the two germline ends. Looked up from germline, CDR1 is SGHNT and CDR2 is YYREEE (reference sequence). CDR3 sequence: CASSIDSAEQYF. The CDR3 DNA is TGTGCCAGCAGCATCGACAGCGCAGAGCAGTACTTC. The full variable domain, with the rest looked up from reference TRBV5-4 and TRBJ2-7, is ETGVTQSPTHLIKTRGQQVTLRCSSQSGHNTVSWYQQALGQGPQFIFQYYREEENGRGNFPPRFSGLQFPNYSSELNVNALELDDSALYLCASSIDSAEQYFGPGTRLTVT.

The genes are TRBV11-2 and TRBJ2-5; D gene unclear. In germline, CDR1 is SGHAT, CDR2 FQNNGV. The CDR3 has 12 amino acids. Trimming removed 1 base from V and 2 bases from J, with 2 bases in between. CDR3 nucleotide sequence: TGTGCCAGCAGCTTAGCTCAAGAGACCCAGTACTTC. Encoded protein: CASSLAQETQYF.